This T cell receptor (beta chain) appears in the sequencing data of a study of blood T cell repertoires in COVID-19 (dated by TCRdb to about 2020). For context, the study as a whole: The collaborator samples originated in the United States, Italy and Spain and spanned the acute and convalescent phases of COVID-19. Where available, HLA class I and class II types were taken from metadata supplied by the sample provider and were not determined by assay-based typing. Samples were obtained from the ongoing ImmuneRACE study (first 160 participants) and from roughly 1,300 subjects provided by 6 global collaborators. Subjects who had been exposed to COVID-19, were actively infected with it, or had recovered from it provided the deeply sampled blood TCRbeta repertoires that made up the dataset. The material from the prospective study consisted of cDNA or gDNA derived from T cells, B-cell-depleted T cells, or PBMCs. A de-identified subject ID, COVID-19 status, age in years and sex were almost always included in the sample metadata. The repertoires were released in a freely available public database intended as a resource for research on the immune response to SARS-CoV-2. What the work shows at the level of the full study, not this receptor alone: The amount of clinical and demographic metadata varied by source and participant and was provided uncurated.

The collaborating institutions used their own protocols to collect whole blood in K2EDTA tubes. For TCRbeta analysis, collaborator samples were shipped as frozen whole blood, as isolated PBMCs, or as DNA extracted from either sample type. Measured from the cysteine to the phenylalanine, the CDR3 is 15 residues long. The kept DNA is CDR3 alone, 45 bases in frame from the first base. V and J are trimmed by 2 bases and 7 bases, and the gene matches miss 6 bases of the junction. The germline V gene supplies CDR1 SGDLS and CDR2 YYNGEE. TCRbeta CDR3 regions were amplified from genomic DNA by means of the immunoSEQ Assay, a bias-controlled multiplex PCR. Per the source publication's procedure: Nucleated cell counts per sample were estimated from amplification of reference gene primers within the assay. To quantify the absolute abundance of each unique TCRbeta CDR3 rearrangement, sequence reads were collapsed and filtered. For each sample, productive Simpson clonality was calculated as the square root of Simpson's diversity index over productive rearrangements. Not all clones reach the TCRdb copy of this immuneACCESS table, which keeps in-frame sequences only. Checked studies attribute under half of the gap to unresolved V genes and leave the rest unexplained. The V and J calls and clone size were taken over from that table, and D and trimming were inferred from the DNA. A total of over 60,000 clones appear in this sample, about 89% of them only once. In total, the top ten clones hold under 15% of the sample.

Note on this clone: Its antigen target is currently unknown. Per-base quality was not reported, and no clone a single base away is much larger than it.

The source of this sequence is a woman aged 55-70 years with acute or convalescent COVID-19. The sequencing input was peripheral blood. The sequence joins TRBV9 to TRBJ2-2; TRBD1 lines up with 9 middle nucleotides. The encoded CDR3 is CASSVGQGIGGELFF. The DNA reads TGTGCCAGCAGCGTCGGACAGGGGATCGGCGGGGAGCTGTTTTTT.